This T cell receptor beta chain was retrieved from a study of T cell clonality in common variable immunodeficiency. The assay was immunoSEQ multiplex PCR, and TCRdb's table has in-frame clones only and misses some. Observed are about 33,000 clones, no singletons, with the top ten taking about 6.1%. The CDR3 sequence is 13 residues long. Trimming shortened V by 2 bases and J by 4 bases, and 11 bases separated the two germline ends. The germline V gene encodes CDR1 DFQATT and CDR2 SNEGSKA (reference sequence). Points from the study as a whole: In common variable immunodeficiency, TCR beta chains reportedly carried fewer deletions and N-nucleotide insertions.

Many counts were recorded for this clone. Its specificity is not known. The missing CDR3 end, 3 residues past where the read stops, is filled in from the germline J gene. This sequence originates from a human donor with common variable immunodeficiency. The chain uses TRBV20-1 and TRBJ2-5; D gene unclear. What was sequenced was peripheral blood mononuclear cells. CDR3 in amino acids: CSARSDRGETQYF. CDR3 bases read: TGCAGTGCTAGAAGCGATAGAGGAGAGACC.